The 7 T cell receptor beta chains in this list originate from one sample, sequenced in a study of CD8+CD57+ T cells in acquired aplastic anemia. Genomic DNA was employed as the template in profiling TCR beta VDJ and CDR3. Using its own MiXCR run on the reads, TCRdb lists one record per CDR3 protein. The sample holds around 140,000 distinct CDR3 sequences, around 41% seen once. Sequencing input: sorted CD4+, CD8+, or CD8+CD57+ T cells (not recorded which) from PBMCs. The receptors shown here come from a human donor in good health, serving as a control.

This clonotype was detected many times. The chain is built from TRBV6-1 and TRBJ2-1; 7 nucleotides match TRBD2. The germline gives CDR1 MNHNS, CDR2 SASEGT. Trimming cost V 6 bases and J 4 bases; bases outside gene matches: 6. The CDR3 consists of 14 residues. CDR3 amino acids: CASRLLAAYNEQFF. The DNA for the CDR3 is TGTGCCAGCAGATTGCTAGCGGCTTACAATGAGCAGTTCTTC.

This clonotype was detected ten times or more. The CDR3 region has the DNA TGTGCCTGGAGTGCCGCAGGGGGCTACACCTTC. This translates into CAWSAAGGYTF. This chain joins TRBV30 and TRBJ1-2; D perhaps matches TRBD1 (5 bases). Deletions cut 1 base from V and 8 bases from J, with 8 bases between. The CDR3 consists of 11 residues. Germline CDR1 GTSNPN, CDR2 SVGIG (reference sequence).

This clonotype was counted a few times. A clone one base away is much larger, so this may be a read error. V is TRBV11-1 and J is TRBJ2-1, with 8 nucleotides matching TRBD2. This CDR3 contains 15 residues. Germline V CDR1 and CDR2: SGHAT, FQDESV (reference sequence). V shed 6 bases and J 9 bases; nucleotides not matched to a gene: 13. CDR3 sequence: CASSRPGLVGSEQFF. CDR3 sequence (DNA): TGTGCCAGCAGTCGTCCGGGACTAGTGGGGTCTGAGCAGTTCTTC.

In regard to this clonotype: A much larger clone differs from this one at a single base, so this may be a read error. The chain is built from TRBV11-2 and TRBJ2-1, with D unresolved. Germline V CDR1 and CDR2: SGHAT, FQNNGV. The CDR3 has 14 amino acids. The germline V and J ends were trimmed by 7 bases and 4 bases, with 14 bases remaining between them. CDR3 sequence (DNA): TGTGCCAGCACCCTAAGTCGGGCGTACAATGAGCAGTTCTTC. It codes for CASTLSRAYNEQFF.

This clonotype was found a few times. A much larger clone sits a single nucleotide away, making a read error possible. The conserved final phenylalanine or tryptophan is absent from the CDR3, which likely points to a read error. The genes are TRBV3-1 and TRBJ1-6; D is uncertain. Trimming cost V 8 bases and J 10 bases, with 15 bases left between them. CDR1 LGHDT and CDR2 YNNKEL come from the germline V gene (reference sequence). The length of the CDR3 is 13 residues. CDR3 sequence reads: CASGPHIGSPLHS. The CDR3 coding sequence is TGTGCCAGCGGGCCTCACATAGGGTCACCCCTCCACTCT.

Ten or more counts support this clonotype. The gene calls are TRBV9 and TRBJ1-3; no reliable D call. Germline values: CDR1 SGDLS, CDR2 YYNGEE. Trimming cost V 3 bases and J 0 bases, with 16 bases left between them. The CDR3 totals 17 residues. CDR3 coding DNA: TGTGCCAGCAGCGATACCTCGACTAGTCGCTCTGGAAACACCATATATTTT. Amino acids: CASSDTSTSRSGNTIYF. Drawing the rest from reference TRBV9 and TRBJ1-3, the complete variable domain is DSGVTQTPKHLITATGQRVTLRCSPRSGDLSVYWYQQSLDQGLQFLIQYYNGEERAKGNILERFSAQQFPDLHSELNLSSLELGDSALYFCASSDTSTSRSGNTIYFGEGSWLTVV.

The J gene is TRBJ1-5, the V gene TRBV10-1; 7 positions agree with TRBD1. V lost 5 bases and J lost 2; bases outside the gene matches: 3. The germline gives CDR1 WNHNN, CDR2 SYGVQD (reference sequence). The CDR3 spans 14 residues. The CDR3 nucleotides are TGCGCCAGCAGTCAGGGGGTTGGCAATCAGCCCCAGCATTTT. Translated, it gives CASSQGVGNQPQHF.